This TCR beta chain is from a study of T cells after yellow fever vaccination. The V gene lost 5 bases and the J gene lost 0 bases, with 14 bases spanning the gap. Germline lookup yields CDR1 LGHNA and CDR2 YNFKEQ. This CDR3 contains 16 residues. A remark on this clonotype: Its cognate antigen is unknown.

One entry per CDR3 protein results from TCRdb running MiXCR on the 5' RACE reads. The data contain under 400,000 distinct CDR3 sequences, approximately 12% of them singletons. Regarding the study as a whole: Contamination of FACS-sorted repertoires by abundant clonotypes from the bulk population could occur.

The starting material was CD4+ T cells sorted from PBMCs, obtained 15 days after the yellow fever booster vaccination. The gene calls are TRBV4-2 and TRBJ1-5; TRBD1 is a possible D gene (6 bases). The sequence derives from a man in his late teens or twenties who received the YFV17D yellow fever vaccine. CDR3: CASSKIYRDSNQPQHF. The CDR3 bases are TGTGCCAGCAGCAAGATTTACAGGGATAGCAATCAGCCCCAGCATTTT.